This T cell receptor (beta chain) is drawn from a study of blood T cell repertoires in COVID-19. Looking at the study overall: Donors in the United States, Italy and Spain gave samples during acute or convalescent COVID-19. Nucleic acid was either cDNA or gDNA, and it came from T cells, B-cell-depleted T cells, or PBMCs.

In the authors' methods: Amplification from reference gene primers served as the basis for estimated nucleated cell counts. Libraries were prepared by immunoSEQ multiplex PCR; TCRdb keeps only in-frame clonotypes and omits some of them. The V and J calls and clone size are taken from that table; D and trimming were inferred from the DNA. The sample shows about 40,000 clones, about four fifths of them seen only once. Germline CDR1 MRHNA, CDR2 SNTAGT. The CDR3 totals 14 residues. V lost 3 bases, J lost 3 bases, and 10 bases lay in between. The sequence came from a woman aged 60-75 years with acute or convalescent COVID-19. The specimen was peripheral blood. The J gene is TRBJ2-3, the V gene TRBV6-4; the D gene is possibly TRBD1 (6 bases). Here the CDR3 reads CASSEMGATDTQYF. The CDR3 DNA reads TGTGCCAGCAGTGAGATGGGGGCTACAGATACGCAGTATTTT.